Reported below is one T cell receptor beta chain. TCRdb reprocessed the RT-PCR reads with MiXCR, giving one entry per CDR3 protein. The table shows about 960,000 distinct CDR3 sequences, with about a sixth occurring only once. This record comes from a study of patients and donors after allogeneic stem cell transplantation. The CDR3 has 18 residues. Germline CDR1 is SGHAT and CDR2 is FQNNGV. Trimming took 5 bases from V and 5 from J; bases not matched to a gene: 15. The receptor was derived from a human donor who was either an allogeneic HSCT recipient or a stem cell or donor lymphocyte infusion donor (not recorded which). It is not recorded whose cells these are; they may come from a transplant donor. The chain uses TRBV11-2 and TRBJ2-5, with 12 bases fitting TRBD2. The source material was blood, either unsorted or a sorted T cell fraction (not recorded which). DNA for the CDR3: TGTGCCAGCAGCGCCGGACTAGCGGGGCGCCGATTGAGGGAGACCCAGTACTTC. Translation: CASSAGLAGRRLRETQYF. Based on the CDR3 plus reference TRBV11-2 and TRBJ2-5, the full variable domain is EAGVAQSPRYKIIEKRQSVAFWCNPISGHATLYWYQQILGQGPKLLIQFQNNGVVDDSQLPKDRFSAERLKGVDSTLKIQPAKLEDSAVYLCASSAGLAGRRLRETQYFGPGTRLLVL.